One and the same sample provided the 22 T cell receptor beta chains below, sequenced in a study. Each CDR3 protein is one row after TCRdb ran MiXCR on the RT-PCR reads. Of about 700,000 distinct CDR3 sequences listed, 13% to 15% were seen once; the top ten hold around 3.3%. The sample comprised memory CD4+ T cells from blood. All receptors derive from a female donor in good health, serving as a healthy control.

This clonotype has ten or more counts. J is TRBJ2-1 and V is TRBV5-6, with no clear D. The CDR3 has 15 amino acids. Trimming stripped 0 bases from V and 0 bases from J, with 7 bases between. Per the germline V gene, CDR1 is SGHDT and CDR2 is YYEEEE. CDR3 sequence reads: CASSLGFSSYNEQFF. CDR3 in DNA: TGTGCCAGCAGCTTGGGATTTAGCTCCTACAATGAGCAGTTCTTC.

A few counts support this clonotype. The chain is built from TRBV4-2 and TRBJ2-4; maybe TRBD2 (7 bases). The CDR3 has 16 amino acids. Germline values: CDR1 LGHNA, CDR2 YNFKEQ. V shed 0 bases and J shed 5 bases, with 14 bases lying between them. The CDR3 DNA follows: TGTGCCAGCAGCCAAGATAGGGGGGGTTCAGAAAACATTCAGTACTTC. As protein: CASSQDRGGSENIQYF.

The V call is TRBV6-2 or TRBV6-3, the J call TRBJ1-5; D remains unclear. Germline V gene sequence: CDR1 MNHEY, CDR2 SVGEGT. V lost 7 bases and J 4 bases, leaving 17 bases between the germline ends. This CDR3 spans 15 amino acids. CDR3 sequence reads: CASTQDASANQPQHF. The DNA for the CDR3 is TGTGCCAGCACTCAGGACGCCTCCGCAAATCAGCCCCAGCATTTT.

This clonotype occurred many times. The gene calls are TRBV12-3 or TRBV12-4 and TRBJ1-2; no firm D call. CDR3 length: 14 residues. Deletions cut 0 bases from V and 6 bases from J, with 11 bases between. CDR3 region: CASSLARRQHGYTF. The CDR3 region has the DNA TGTGCCAGCAGTTTAGCACGGAGGCAACATGGCTACACCTTC.

This clonotype turned up a few times. The chain uses TRBV2 and TRBJ2-5, with 7 bases lining up with TRBD2. The J segment lost 7 bases and the V segment lost 0 bases, leaving 11 bases of the junction unmatched. Germline CDR1 SNHLY, CDR2 FYNNEI. The CDR3 is 16 residues long. CDR3 bases: TGTGCCAGCAGTGAAGCGCTTCCGGGGGGATCGAGGACCCAGTACTTC. Protein sequence: CASSEALPGGSRTQYF. The full variable domain, completed using reference TRBV2 and TRBJ2-5, is EPEVTQTPSHQVTQMGQEVILRCVPISNHLYFYWYRQILGQKVEFLVSFYNNEISEKSEIFDDQFSVERPDGSNFTLKIRSTKLEDSAMYFCASSEALPGGSRTQYFGPGTRLLVL.

This clonotype was counted between two and nine times. The genes are TRBV20-1 and TRBJ1-1; 8 bases line up with TRBD1. The J segment lost 3 bases and the V segment lost 6 bases, leaving 12 bases of the junction unmatched. The CDR3 has 15 amino acids. Germline V gives CDR1 DFQATT, CDR2 SNEGSKA (reference sequence). CDR3 protein: CSAPWSGGRDTEAFF. In DNA, the CDR3 is TGCAGTGCCCCCTGGTCAGGGGGCAGGGACACTGAAGCTTTCTTT.

The chain couples TRBV6-2 or TRBV6-3 to TRBJ2-5; the match to TRBD2 covers 7 bases. V dropped 7 bases and J dropped 2; count of bases not matched to a gene: 4. This CDR3 is 13 amino acids long. CDR1 and CDR2 (germline): MNHEY, SVGEGT. CDR3 bases: TGTGCCAGCACCCCTAGCGGACAAGAGACCCAGTACTTC. Translating gives CASTPSGQETQYF.

The table lists this clonotype with many counts. The genes are TRBV5-1 and TRBJ1-6, with TRBD1 as a possible D gene (6 bases). The CDR3 spans 14 residues. CDR1 SGHRS and CDR2 YFSETQ come from the germline V gene. V was trimmed by 4 bases and J by 9 bases, leaving 14 bases between them. CDR3 sequence reads: CASSTTGDRSPLHF. As DNA, the CDR3 is TGCGCCAGCAGCACGACAGGAGATCGTTCACCCCTCCACTTT.

This clonotype was detected only a few times. This rearrangement joins TRBV9 to TRBJ1-1, with 7 bases that match TRBD1. CDR3 size: 15 residues. With 4 bases clipped from V and 0 bases from J, the junction kept 6 bases outside the gene matches. Germline values: CDR1 SGDLS, CDR2 YYNGEE. CDR3 sequence (DNA): TGTGCCAGCAGCACCGGGACAGTCATGAACACTGAAGCTTTCTTT. It translates to CASSTGTVMNTEAFF.

This clonotype was counted at least ten times. The rearrangement links TRBV7-8 to TRBJ2-5; D not resolved. The CDR3 spans 13 residues. Trimming stripped 3 bases from V and 3 bases from J, with 8 bases between. Germline V gene sequence: CDR1 SGHVS, CDR2 FQNEAQ. The CDR3 bases are TGTGCCAGCAGCTTGGCTTTCAAAGAGACCCAGTACTTC. It codes for CASSLAFKETQYF.

This clonotype was seen ten or more times. V is TRBV20-1 and J is TRBJ2-7, with 8 nucleotides matching TRBD1. The CDR3 length is 17 residues. V shed 5 bases and J 6 bases; nucleotides not matched to a gene: 21. Germline V lookup: CDR1 DFQATT, CDR2 SNEGSKA (reference sequence). The CDR3 sequence is CSAPGQGVQEGLSEQYF. The CDR3 DNA follows: TGCAGTGCTCCCGGACAGGGTGTACAGGAGGGCCTATCCGAGCAGTACTTC.

This clonotype occurred a few times. The chain uses TRBV6-5 and TRBJ2-1; 14 bases fit TRBD2. The CDR3 loop spans 17 amino acids. Unmatched junction bases numbered 6, after V lost 2 bases and J lost 6 bases. Germline CDR1 MNHEY, CDR2 SVGAGI. CDR3 region: CASSYGLTSGRGNEQFF. The CDR3 nucleotides are TGTGCCAGCAGTTACGGCCTGACTAGCGGGAGGGGCAATGAGCAGTTCTTC.

As for this clonotype: The CDR3 end shows no conserved phenylalanine or tryptophan, and so a read error is likely. The genes are TRBV15 and TRBJ2-3, with D maybe TRBD2 (6 bases). The CDR3 totals 13 residues. Per germline, CDR1 LNHNV and CDR2 YYDKDF (reference sequence). The ends were cut back, 2 bases at V and 4 bases at J, with 7 bases in the middle. The CDR3 coding sequence is TGTGCCACCAGCAGAAGACTAGCAGATACGCAGTATTAT. It codes for CATSRRLADTQYY.

This rearrangement joins TRBV5-6 to TRBJ1-1, with a possible D match to TRBD1 (6 bases). The ends were cut back, 0 bases at V and 5 bases at J, with 11 bases in the middle. This CDR3 region has 14 residues. Germline V gene sequence: CDR1 SGHDT, CDR2 YYEEEE. DNA of the CDR3: TGTGCCAGCAGCTTGGGAGTGAGGGGGACTGAAGCTTTCTTT. This sequence encodes CASSLGVRGTEAFF.

The genes are TRBV7-2 and TRBJ2-7; D assignment may be TRBD1 or TRBD2 (6 bases each). In germline, CDR1 is SGHTA, CDR2 FQGNSA. V dropped 5 bases and J dropped 4 bases, with 15 bases sitting between them. This CDR3 comprises 14 residues. DNA of the CDR3: TGTGCCAGCAGCAGAGTAGGGGGGCAGTACGAGCAGTACTTC. This sequence encodes CASSRVGGQYEQYF.

This rearrangement joins TRBV19 to TRBJ2-3, with D tentatively TRBD1 (5 bases). The ends were cut back, 5 bases at V and 5 bases at J, with 17 bases in the middle. CDR3 size: 15 residues. Germline CDR1 is LNHDA and CDR2 is SQIVND (reference sequence). The CDR3 is CASSLARVRGDTQYF. The CDR3 DNA sequence: TGTGCCAGTAGTCTTGCCAGGGTTCGTGGAGATACGCAGTATTTT.

This chain joins TRBV7-3 and TRBJ2-5; D unclear. The CDR3 totals 13 residues. Trimming shortened V by 3 bases and J by 5 bases, and 10 bases separated the two germline ends. Germline CDR1 and CDR2: SGHTA and FQGTGA. The CDR3 region is CASSLSQRETQYF. The CDR3 DNA follows: TGTGCCAGCAGCTTGTCACAAAGGGAGACCCAGTACTTC.

This chain joins TRBV11-2 and TRBJ2-3; D unresolved. The CDR3 is made up of 13 amino acids. Per the germline V gene, CDR1 is SGHAT and CDR2 is FQNNGV. V shed 7 bases and J shed 4 bases, with 12 bases lying between them. The CDR3 reads CASNPLVPDTQYF. The CDR3 DNA is TGTGCCAGCAACCCTTTGGTGCCAGATACGCAGTATTTT.

In its sample, this clonotype was seen many times. The rearrangement uses TRBV6-7 and TRBJ2-1; the D is unclear. TRBV6-7 is sorted into the ORF group, with uncertain function. The CDR3 extends over 13 amino acids. With 2 bases removed from V and 2 bases from J, the gap between germline ends came to 4 bases. CDR3 loop: CASSYTPYNEQFF. As DNA, the CDR3 is TGTGCCAGCAGTTACACTCCCTACAATGAGCAGTTCTTC.

The chain uses TRBV10-3 and TRBJ2-7; D is possibly TRBD1 or TRBD2 (5 bases each). CDR1 and CDR2 (germline): ENHRY, SYGVKD. V was pared by 3 bases and J by 1 base, with 13 bases between. CDR3 length equals 15 residues. This CDR3 is CAISDVGTASYEQYF. Written as DNA, the CDR3 is TGTGCCATCAGTGATGTAGGGACGGCGTCCTACGAGCAGTACTTC.

This clonotype was detected only a few times. The junction does not match germline at one end; this may be a read error. This sequence joins TRBV5-1 and TRBJ1-6, with 11 bases identical to TRBD1. The CDR3 contains 16 residues. CDR1 and CDR2 (germline): SGHRS, YFSETQ. This chain's CDR3 is CAISLGQGANNSPLHF. CDR3 sequence (DNA): TGCGCCATCAGCTTAGGACAGGGGGCTAATAATTCACCCCTCCACTTT.

This clonotype was counted only a few times. The chain has TRBV20-1 and TRBJ2-1; unclear D gene. Per germline, CDR1 DFQATT and CDR2 SNEGSKA (reference sequence). This CDR3 has 14 amino acids. Trimming cost V 5 bases and J 0 bases, with 11 bases left between them. CDR3 nucleotides: TGCAGTGCTGCCCGGAAGAGCTCCTACAATGAGCAGTTCTTC. The encoded protein is CSAARKSSYNEQFF.